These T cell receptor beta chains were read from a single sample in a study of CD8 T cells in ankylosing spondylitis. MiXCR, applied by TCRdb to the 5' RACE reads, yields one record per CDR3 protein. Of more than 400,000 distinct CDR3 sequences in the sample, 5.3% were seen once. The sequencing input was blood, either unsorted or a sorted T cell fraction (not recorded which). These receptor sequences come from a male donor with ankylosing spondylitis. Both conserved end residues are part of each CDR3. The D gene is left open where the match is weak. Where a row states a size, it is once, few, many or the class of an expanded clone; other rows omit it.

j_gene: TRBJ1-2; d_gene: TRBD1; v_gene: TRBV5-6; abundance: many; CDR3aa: CATSSMDRAWGYTF; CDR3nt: TGTGCCACCTCCTCGATGGACAGGGCTTGGGGCTACACCTTC
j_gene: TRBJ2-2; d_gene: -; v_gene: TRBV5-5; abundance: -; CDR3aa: CASSTLMGVSTGELFF; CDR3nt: TGTGCCAGCAGCACCCTAATGGGGGTTTCGACCGGGGAGCTGTTTTTT
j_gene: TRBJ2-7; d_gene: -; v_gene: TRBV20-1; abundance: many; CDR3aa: CSAKGTTYEQYF; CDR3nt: TGCAGTGCTAAAGGGACAACCTACGAGCAGTACTTC
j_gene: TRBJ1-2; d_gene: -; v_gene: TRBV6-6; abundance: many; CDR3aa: CASSYRDNYGYTF; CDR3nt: TGTGCCAGCAGTTACCGGGACAACTATGGCTACACCTTC
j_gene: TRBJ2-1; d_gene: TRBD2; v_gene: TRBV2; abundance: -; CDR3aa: CASTEGTSRYVEQFF; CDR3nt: TGTGCCAGCACCGAGGGGACTAGTCGGTACGTTGAGCAGTTCTTC
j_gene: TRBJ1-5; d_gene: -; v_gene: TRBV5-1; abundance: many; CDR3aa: CASRRDVSNQPQHF; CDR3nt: TGCGCCAGCAGGAGGGACGTTAGCAATCAGCCCCAGCATTTT
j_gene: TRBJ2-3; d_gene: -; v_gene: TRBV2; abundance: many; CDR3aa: CAGLGPLTDTQYF; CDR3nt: TGTGCCGGTTTGGGACCGCTCACAGATACGCAGTATTTT
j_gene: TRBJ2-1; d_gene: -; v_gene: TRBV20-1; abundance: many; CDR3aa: CSASGPSYNEQFF; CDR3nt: TGCAGTGCTTCCGGACCTTCTTACAATGAGCAGTTCTTC
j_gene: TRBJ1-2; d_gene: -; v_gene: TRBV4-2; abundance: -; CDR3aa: CARSPGLQTNYGYTF; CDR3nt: TGTGCCAGGAGCCCTGGGCTCCAGACTAACTATGGCTACACCTTC
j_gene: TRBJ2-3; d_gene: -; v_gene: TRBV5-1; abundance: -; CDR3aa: CASSFGRYTDTQYF; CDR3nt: TGCGCCAGCAGCTTTGGGCGGTACACAGATACGCAGTATTTT
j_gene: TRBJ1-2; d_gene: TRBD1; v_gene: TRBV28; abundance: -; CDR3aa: CASSLGTGANYGYTF; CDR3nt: TGTGCCAGCAGCCTTGGGACAGGGGCCAACTATGGCTACACCTTC